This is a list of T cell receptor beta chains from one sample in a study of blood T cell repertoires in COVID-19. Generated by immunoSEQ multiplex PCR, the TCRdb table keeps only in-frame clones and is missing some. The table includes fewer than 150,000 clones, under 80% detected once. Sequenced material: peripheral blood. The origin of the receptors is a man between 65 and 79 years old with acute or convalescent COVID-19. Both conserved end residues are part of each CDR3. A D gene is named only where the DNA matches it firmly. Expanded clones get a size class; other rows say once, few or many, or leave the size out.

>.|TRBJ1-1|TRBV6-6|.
CASSYGQGHTEAFF
TGTGCCAGCAGTTACGGCCAGGGTCACACTGAAGCTTTCTTT
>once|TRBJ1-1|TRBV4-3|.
CASSQAPNSNTEAFF
TGCGCCAGCAGCCAAGCTCCTAATTCGAACACTGAAGCTTTCTTT
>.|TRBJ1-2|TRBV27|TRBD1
CASSPRPGTGMDGYTF
TGTGCCAGCAGTCCCCGTCCCGGGACAGGGATGGATGGCTACACCTTC
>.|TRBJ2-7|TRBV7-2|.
CASSKVAGRYYEQYF
TGTGCCAGCAGCAAGGTGGCGGGGAGGTACTACGAGCAGTACTTC
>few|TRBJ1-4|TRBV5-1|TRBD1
CASSFGTEGGKLFF
TGCGCCAGCAGCTTCGGGACAGAAGGTGGAAAACTGTTTTTT
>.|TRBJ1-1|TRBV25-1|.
CASSAVGGNTEAFF
TGTGCCAGCAGTGCCGTGGGGGGTAACACTGAAGCTTTCTTT
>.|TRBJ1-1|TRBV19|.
CASSPGWVANTEAFF
TGTGCCAGTAGTCCCGGGTGGGTGGCGAACACTGAAGCTTTCTTT
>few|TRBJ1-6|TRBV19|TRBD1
CASSINGLDRGFSYNSPLHF
TGTGCCAGTAGTATAAACGGACTGGACAGGGGTTTTTCCTATAATTCACCCCTCCACTTT
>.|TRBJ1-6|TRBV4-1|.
CASSQGSGLLSPLHF
TGCGCCAGCAGCCAAGGTTCAGGCCTACTTTCACCCCTCCACTTT
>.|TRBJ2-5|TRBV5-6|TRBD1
CASSLGGTGVGETQYF
TGTGCCAGCAGCTTGGGGGGGACAGGGGTAGGAGAGACCCAGTACTTC
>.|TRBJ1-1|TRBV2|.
CASRETGNTEAFF
TGTGCCAGCAGAGAAACCGGGAACACTGAAGCTTTCTTT
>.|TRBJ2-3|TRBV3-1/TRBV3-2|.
CASSQTQAASTDTQYF
TGTGCCAGCAGCCAAACCCAGGCAGCTAGCACAGATACGCAGTATTTT
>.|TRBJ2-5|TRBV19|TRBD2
CASSILFARGAQETQYF
TGTGCCAGTAGTATTTTATTCGCGCGGGGGGCCCAAGAGACCCAGTACTTC
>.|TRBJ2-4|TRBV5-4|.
CASSSPGSTKNIQYF
TGTGCCAGCAGCTCTCCCGGGTCTACCAAAAACATTCAGTACTTC
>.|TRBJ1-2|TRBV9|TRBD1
CASSGRQGYGYTF
TGTGCCAGCAGCGGACGACAGGGCTATGGCTACACCTTC
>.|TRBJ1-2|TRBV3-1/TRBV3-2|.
CASSQVGVYYGYTF
TGTGCCAGCAGCCAAGTCGGAGTCTACTATGGCTACACCTTC
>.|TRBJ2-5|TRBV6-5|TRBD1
CASRAGTVETQYF
TGTGCCAGCAGAGCCGGGACAGTCGAGACCCAGTACTTC
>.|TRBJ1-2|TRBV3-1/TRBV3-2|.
CASSWPAGKAGYGYTF
TGTGCCAGCAGCTGGCCTGCGGGAAAAGCGGGCTATGGCTACACCTTC
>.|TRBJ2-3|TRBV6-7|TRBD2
CASSYSGGGGTDTQYF
TGTGCCAGCAGTTACTCCGGTGGGGGGGGGACAGATACGCAGTATTTT
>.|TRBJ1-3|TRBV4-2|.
CASSQDGGVGNTIYF
TGTGCCAGCAGCCAAGATGGGGGGGTTGGAAACACCATATATTTT
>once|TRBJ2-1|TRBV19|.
CASSSRIGGNEQFF
TGTGCCAGTAGTAGTAGGATCGGAGGCAATGAGCAGTTCTTC
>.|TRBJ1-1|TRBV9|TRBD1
CASSPTGANTEAFF
TGTGCCAGCAGCCCGACAGGGGCCAACACTGAAGCTTTCTTT
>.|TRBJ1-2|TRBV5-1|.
CASSGQGGGYTF
TGCGCCAGCAGCGGGCAGGGAGGTGGCTACACCTTC
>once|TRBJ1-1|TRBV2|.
CASSEGVGVEAFF
TGTGCCAGCAGTGAGGGTGTGGGAGTTGAAGCTTTCTTT